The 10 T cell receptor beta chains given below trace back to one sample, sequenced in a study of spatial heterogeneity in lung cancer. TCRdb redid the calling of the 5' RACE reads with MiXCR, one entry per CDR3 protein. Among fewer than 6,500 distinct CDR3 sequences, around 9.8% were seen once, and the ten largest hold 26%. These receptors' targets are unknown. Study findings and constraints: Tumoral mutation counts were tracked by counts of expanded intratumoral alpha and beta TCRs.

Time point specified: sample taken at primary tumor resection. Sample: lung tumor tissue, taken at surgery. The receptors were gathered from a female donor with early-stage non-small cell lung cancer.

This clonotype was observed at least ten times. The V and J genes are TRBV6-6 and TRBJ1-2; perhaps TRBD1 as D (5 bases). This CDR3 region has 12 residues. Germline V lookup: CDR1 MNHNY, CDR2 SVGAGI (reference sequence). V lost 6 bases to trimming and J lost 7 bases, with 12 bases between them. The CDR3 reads CASSPHGGGYTF. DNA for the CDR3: TGTGCCAGCAGCCCCCACGGGGGTGGCTACACCTTC.

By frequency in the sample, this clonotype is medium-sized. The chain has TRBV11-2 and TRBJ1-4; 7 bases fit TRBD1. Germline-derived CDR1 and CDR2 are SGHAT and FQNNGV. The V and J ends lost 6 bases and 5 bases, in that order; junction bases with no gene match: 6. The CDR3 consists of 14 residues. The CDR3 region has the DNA TGTGCCAGCAGTTTCGACAGGGACAATGAAAAACTGTTTTTT. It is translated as CASSFDRDNEKLFF.

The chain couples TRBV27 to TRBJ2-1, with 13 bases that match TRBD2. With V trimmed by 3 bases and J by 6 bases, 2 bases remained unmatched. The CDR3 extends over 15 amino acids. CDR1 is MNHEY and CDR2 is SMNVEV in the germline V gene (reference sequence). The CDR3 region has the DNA TGTGCCAGCAGTTTTGGACTAGCGGGGGTCAATGAGCAGTTCTTC. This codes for CASSFGLAGVNEQFF.

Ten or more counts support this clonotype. The chain's CDR3 is CASSLTAFNYEQYF. Here the CDR3 DNA reads TGTGCCAGCAGTTTGACAGCGTTCAACTACGAGCAGTACTTC. The chain has TRBV27 and TRBJ2-7; maybe TRBD1 (5 bases). CDR3 length equals 14 residues. Between the trimmed V and J ends, which lost 3 bases and 3 bases, there was a span of 12 bases. Germline assignment: CDR1 MNHEY and CDR2 SMNVEV (reference sequence).

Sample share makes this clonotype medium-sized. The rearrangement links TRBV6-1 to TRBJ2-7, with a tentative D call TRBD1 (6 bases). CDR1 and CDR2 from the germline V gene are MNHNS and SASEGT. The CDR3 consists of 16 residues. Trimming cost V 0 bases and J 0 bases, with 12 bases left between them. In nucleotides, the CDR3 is TGTGCCAGCAGTGAAGCCGGCCGACAGGCCTCCTACGAGCAGTACTTC. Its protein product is CASSEAGRQASYEQYF.

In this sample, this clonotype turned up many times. The CDR3 region has the DNA TGTGCCACCAGTGATGCTACAGCGGGCCGGGGCAATCAGCCCCAGCATTTT. It yields the protein CATSDATAGRGNQPQHF. V and J are TRBV24-1 and TRBJ1-5; D remains ambiguous. Trimming took off 3 bases at V and 2 bases at J, with 16 bases between the two ends. This CDR3 has 17 residues. From germline, CDR1 is KGHDR and CDR2 SFDVKD.

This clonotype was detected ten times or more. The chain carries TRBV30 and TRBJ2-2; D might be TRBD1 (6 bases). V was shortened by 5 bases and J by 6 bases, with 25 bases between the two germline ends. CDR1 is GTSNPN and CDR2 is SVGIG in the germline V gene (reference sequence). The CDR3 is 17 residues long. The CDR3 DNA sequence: TGTGCCTGGGGCGAGGGGACAACCCTCTATTGGGCCGGGGAGCTGTTTTTT. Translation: CAWGEGTTLYWAGELFF.

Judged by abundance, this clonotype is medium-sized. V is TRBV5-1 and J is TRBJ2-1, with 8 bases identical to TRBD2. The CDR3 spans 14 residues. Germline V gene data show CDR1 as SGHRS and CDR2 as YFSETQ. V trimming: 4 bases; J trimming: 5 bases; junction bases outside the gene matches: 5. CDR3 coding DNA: TGCGCCAGCAGCGAGGGACTAGTCCACAATGAGCAGTTCTTC. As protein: CASSEGLVHNEQFF.

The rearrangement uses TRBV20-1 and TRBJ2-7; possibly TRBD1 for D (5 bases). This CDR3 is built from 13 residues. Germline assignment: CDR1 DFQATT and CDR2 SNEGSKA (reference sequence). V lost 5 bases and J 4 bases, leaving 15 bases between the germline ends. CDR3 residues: CSAPRQLYYEQYV. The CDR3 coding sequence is TGCAGTGCTCCCCGACAGCTCTATTACGAGCAGTACGTC.

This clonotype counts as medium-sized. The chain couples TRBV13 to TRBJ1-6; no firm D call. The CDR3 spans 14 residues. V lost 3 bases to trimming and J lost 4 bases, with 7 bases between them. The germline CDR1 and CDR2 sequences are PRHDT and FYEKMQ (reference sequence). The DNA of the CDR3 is TGTGCCAGCAGCTTGGGTATATATAATTCACCCCTCCACTTT. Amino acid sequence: CASSLGIYNSPLHF.